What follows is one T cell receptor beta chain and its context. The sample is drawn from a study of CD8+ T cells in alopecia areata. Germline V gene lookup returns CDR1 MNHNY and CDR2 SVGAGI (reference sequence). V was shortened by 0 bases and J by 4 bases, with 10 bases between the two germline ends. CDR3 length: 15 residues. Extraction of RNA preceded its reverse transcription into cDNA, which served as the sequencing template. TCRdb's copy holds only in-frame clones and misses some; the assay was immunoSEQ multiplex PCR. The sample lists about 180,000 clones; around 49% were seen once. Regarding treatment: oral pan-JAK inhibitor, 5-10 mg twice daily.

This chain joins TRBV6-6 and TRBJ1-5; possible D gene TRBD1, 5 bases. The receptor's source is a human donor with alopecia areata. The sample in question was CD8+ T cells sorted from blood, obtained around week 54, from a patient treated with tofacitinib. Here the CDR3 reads CASSYSTGGNQPQHF. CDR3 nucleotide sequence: TGTGCCAGCAGTTACTCGACTGGGGGAAATCAGCCCCAGCATTTT.